Listed below are T cell receptor beta chains from one sample, sequenced in a study of T cells and copy number aberrations in small-cell lung cancer. This table comes from immunoSEQ multiplex PCR, and its TCRdb copy is limited to in-frame clones, with some not included. The data hold approximately 6,600 clones, with 70% to 80% observed a single time. The specimen sequenced was normal tissue next to the tumor. Every receptor here comes from an older woman with small cell lung cancer. Some clones in this sample may be carry-over from other donors' samples. CDR3s include the opening cysteine and the closing phenylalanine or tryptophan. A D gene is named only where the DNA matches it firmly. Clone size is shown for a subset of rows, as once, few, many or a class of expanded clone.

v_gene,len,j_gene,abundance,d_gene,CDR3aa,CDR3nt
TRBV18,13,TRBJ2-1,.,.,CASSPGGLDEQFF,TGTGCCAGCTCACCAGGTGGATTGGATGAGCAGTTCTTC
TRBV5-5,15,TRBJ1-4,.,.,CASSWGLATNEKLFF,TGTGCCAGCAGCTGGGGACTCGCAACTAATGAAAAACTGTTTTTT
TRBV5-6,15,TRBJ2-1,.,TRBD2,CASSHSGRAFYEQFF,TGTGCCAGCAGCCATAGCGGGAGGGCCTTCTATGAGCAGTTCTTC
TRBV9,13,TRBJ2-7,.,.,CASSVGGAGEQYF,TGTGCCAGCAGCGTAGGAGGGGCCGGGGAGCAGTACTTC
TRBV5-4,16,TRBJ2-5,.,TRBD1,CASSLGADRGEETQYF,TGTGCCAGCAGCTTGGGGGCGGACAGGGGGGAGGAGACCCAGTACTTC
TRBV4-3,16,TRBJ2-3,.,.,CASSQESESRTDTQYF,TGCGCCAGCAGCCAAGAGTCGGAAAGCCGCACAGATACGCAGTATTTT
TRBV6-1,17,TRBJ1-1,once,.,CASSEIIAPSRDTEAFF,TGTGCCAGCAGTGAAATTATAGCCCCCTCACGGGACACTGAAGCTTTCTTT
TRBV6-6,14,TRBJ2-3,.,.,CASSYPSGTDTQYF,TGTGCCAGCAGTTACCCCAGTGGCACAGATACGCAGTATTTT
TRBV4-1,15,TRBJ2-7,few,.,CASSQTGSLAHEQYF,TGCGCCAGCAGCCAGACCGGCAGCCTTGCCCACGAGCAGTACTTC
TRBV4-3,14,TRBJ2-7,.,.,CASSQDRVNYEQYF,TGCGCCAGCAGCCAAGATCGAGTTAACTACGAGCAGTACTTC
TRBV7-7,13,TRBJ2-5,.,.,CASSLAVRETQYF,TGTGCTAGCTCTTTGGCGGTCCGGGAAACCCAGTACTTC
TRBV10-3,14,TRBJ2-3,.,.,CAISDGLATDTQYF,TGTGCCATCAGTGATGGACTGGCCACAGATACGCAGTATTTT
TRBV5-1,14,TRBJ2-7,.,.,CASSPDLYSYEQYF,TGCGCCAGCAGCCCGGACCTTTACTCCTACGAGCAGTACTTC
TRBV4-1,19,TRBJ2-1,.,.,CASSQVLFGESPSRNEQFF,TGCGCCAGCAGCCAAGTTCTTTTTGGGGAATCCCCATCTCGGAATGAGCAGTTCTTC
TRBV7-9,13,TRBJ1-1,once,.,CASSSLSASKAFF,TGTGCCAGCAGCTCCCTAAGCGCAAGCAAGGCTTTCTTT
TRBV30,14,TRBJ1-2,large,TRBD1,CAWENRGGYYGYTF,TGTGCCTGGGAGAACAGGGGGGGCTACTATGGCTACACCTTC
TRBV20-1,11,TRBJ2-4,.,.,CSARGQSIQYF,TGCAGTGCTAGAGGACAGAGCATTCAGTACTTC
TRBV15,14,TRBJ2-1,.,.,CATSPGTLLNEQFF,TGTGCCACCAGCCCCGGGACCCTACTCAATGAGCAGTTCTTC
TRBV5-1,15,TRBJ2-3,once,.,CTSSLVGDSTDTQYF,TGCACCAGCAGCTTGGTTGGGGATAGCACAGATACGCAGTATTTT
TRBV29-1,13,TRBJ2-1,once,.,CSVEVTLNNEQFF,TGCAGCGTTGAAGTGACACTAAACAATGAGCAGTTCTTC
TRBV6-5,15,TRBJ2-1,.,TRBD2,CASRRTSGTYNEQFF,TGTGCCAGCAGAAGGACTAGCGGGACCTACAATGAGCAGTTCTTC
TRBV9,15,TRBJ1-4,few,.,CASSVAPGANEKLFF,TGTGCCAGCAGCGTAGCCCCCGGGGCTAATGAAAAACTGTTTTTT